A selection of T cell receptor beta chains follows, all from one sample in a study of shared clonotypes between healthy human individuals. Data came from immunoSEQ multiplex PCR; TCRdb stores just in-frame clones and leaves some out. This sample carries about 870,000 clones, around 93% of them seen once, and the ten largest clones take around 24%. The sample consisted of naive CD8+ T cells sorted from blood. Source of these receptors: a man aged 30 to 39 in good health. The CDR3 runs from the conserved cysteine through the conserved F or W. A D gene is named only where the DNA matches it firmly. Rows give clone size only sometimes, using once, few, many, or a class for an expanded clone.

j_gene	v_gene	abundance	d_gene	len	CDR3aa	CDR3nt
TRBJ1-2	TRBV29-1	-	-	12	CSVERGSHGYTF	TGCAGCGTTGAAAGGGGAAGTCATGGCTACACCTTC
TRBJ2-2	TRBV4-1	-	-	16	CASTKIQGRSTGELFF	TGCGCCAGCACGAAAATTCAGGGGCGATCCACCGGGGAGCTGTTTTTT
TRBJ2-3	TRBV9	-	-	17	CASSVGLGFEGTDTQYF	TGTGCCAGCAGCGTAGGCCTCGGGTTCGAAGGGACAGATACGCAGTATTTT
TRBJ2-1	TRBV7-8	-	TRBD2	17	CASSPGLADYSYNEQFF	TGTGCCAGCAGCCCGGGACTAGCGGATTACTCCTACAATGAGCAGTTCTTC
TRBJ2-7	TRBV6-5	-	-	13	CASSYSQGYEQYF	TGTGCCAGCAGTTACTCACAGGGCTACGAGCAGTACTTC
TRBJ2-7	TRBV7-9	once	TRBD2	14	CASSFVLAGGEQYF	TGTGCCAGCAGCTTCGTCCTCGCGGGAGGGGAGCAGTACTTC
TRBJ2-7	TRBV6-1	-	TRBD2	15	CASSESTSGIYEQYF	TGTGCCAGCAGTGAAAGCACTAGCGGGATATACGAGCAGTACTTC
TRBJ2-7	TRBV7-9	-	-	16	CASSPTKDRLLYEQYF	TGTGCCAGCAGTCCTACCAAAGATCGGCTACTCTACGAGCAGTACTTC
TRBJ2-7	TRBV7-9	-	-	17	CASSLGEDYQRSYEQYF	TGTGCCAGCAGCTTAGGGGAGGACTACCAACGGAGCTACGAGCAGTACTTC
TRBJ1-1	TRBV2	-	-	15	CASSEARGLHTEAFF	TGTGCCAGCAGTGAAGCGCGGGGGCTACACACTGAAGCTTTCTTT
TRBJ2-1	TRBV9	-	TRBD1	16	CASSGHKGGLYNEQFF	TGTGCCAGCAGCGGTCATAAAGGGGGCCTCTACAATGAGCAGTTCTTC
TRBJ2-1	TRBV15	-	-	17	CATSRDRPASAYNEQFF	TGTGCCACCAGCAGAGATCGGCCAGCGAGCGCCTACAATGAGCAGTTCTTC
TRBJ2-7	TRBV7-8	-	TRBD1	13	CASSPGQGGEQYF	TGTGCCAGCAGCCCAGGACAGGGAGGCGAGCAGTACTTC
TRBJ2-1	TRBV27	-	-	14	CASSFTSYYNEQFF	TGTGCCAGCAGTTTCACTAGTTACTACAATGAGCAGTTCTTC
TRBJ2-7	TRBV4-1	-	TRBD2	15	CASSQVSGSYYEQYF	TGCGCCAGCAGCCAAGTCAGCGGGAGTTACTACGAGCAGTACTTC
TRBJ2-1	TRBV29-1	-	-	12	CSVEEQGSEQFF	TGCAGCGTTGAAGAACAGGGAAGTGAGCAGTTCTTC
TRBJ2-7	TRBV27	-	-	13	CASKGLTGGEQYF	TGTGCCAGCAAGGGACTCACCGGAGGCGAGCAGTACTTC
TRBJ1-2	TRBV27	-	-	13	CASSPGASYGYTF	TGTGCCAGCAGCCCAGGGGCCTCCTATGGCTACACCTTC
TRBJ1-2	TRBV28	-	TRBD1	15	CASSLEGQGASGYTF	TGTGCCAGCAGTTTGGAAGGACAGGGAGCCTCTGGCTACACCTTC
TRBJ2-7	TRBV7-9	-	TRBD1	13	CASSYGTAYEQYF	TGTGCCAGCAGCTACGGGACAGCCTACGAGCAGTACTTC
TRBJ2-5	TRBV4-1	-	-	15	CASSQVTSSEETQYF	TGCGCCAGCAGCCAGGTAACTAGCTCAGAAGAGACCCAGTACTTC
TRBJ2-5	TRBV7-2	-	-	15	CASSPLTPWRETQYF	TGTGCCAGCAGCCCCCTGACCCCTTGGAGAGAGACCCAGTACTTC
TRBJ2-3	TRBV27	-	TRBD2	16	CASSPQLGGLTDTQYF	TGTGCCAGCAGTCCCCAACTGGGAGGGCTCACAGATACGCAGTATTTT
TRBJ1-1	TRBV4-1	-	-	16	CASSQEVGRRYTEAFF	TGCGCCAGCAGCCAAGAGGTAGGTCGACGCTACACTGAAGCTTTCTTT
TRBJ1-1	TRBV5-6	-	TRBD1	15	CASTELNRGGTEAFF	TGTGCCAGCACCGAACTGAACAGGGGGGGAACTGAAGCTTTCTTT
TRBJ2-7	TRBV27	-	-	14	CASSPGGVNNEQYF	TGTGCCAGCAGTCCCGGAGGGGTTAACAACGAGCAGTACTTC
TRBJ1-1	TRBV19	-	-	14	CASPAGPGVTEAFF	TGTGCCAGTCCCGCCGGGCCTGGGGTCACTGAAGCTTTCTTT
TRBJ2-3	TRBV6-6	-	-	13	CASSLGFTDTQYF	TGTGCCAGCAGTCTGGGGTTCACAGATACGCAGTATTTT
TRBJ2-7	TRBV25-1	-	TRBD2	16	CASSDVLAGGTHEQYF	TGTGCCAGCAGTGACGTCCTAGCGGGAGGGACCCACGAGCAGTACTTC
TRBJ2-5	TRBV7-9	-	TRBD1	15	CASSRPRGLRETQYF	TGTGCCAGCAGCCGCCCCAGGGGGCTACGCGAGACCCAGTACTTC
TRBJ2-7	TRBV7-8	-	TRBD2	16	CASSQGTSGTFYEQYF	TGTGCCAGCAGCCAAGGGACTAGCGGGACGTTCTACGAGCAGTACTTC
TRBJ2-7	TRBV11-3	-	TRBD1	15	CASSLGGQGEYEQYF	TGTGCCAGCAGCTTAGGGGGACAGGGGGAATACGAGCAGTACTTC
TRBJ1-2	TRBV27	-	TRBD1	13	CASSFGTGGDYTF	TGTGCCAGCAGTTTCGGGACAGGGGGCGACTACACCTTC
TRBJ2-7	TRBV5-6	-	TRBD1	12	CASSFGTGRQYF	TGTGCCAGCAGCTTTGGGACAGGGCGGCAGTACTTC
TRBJ2-4	TRBV4-1	-	-	18	CASSPMLGGLEAKNIQYF	TGCGCCAGCAGCCCTATGCTAGGGGGGCTTGAGGCCAAAAACATTCAGTACTTC
TRBJ2-2	TRBV5-6	-	TRBD2	16	CASSPAGTSFTGELFF	TGTGCCAGCAGCCCGGCCGGGACTAGCTTCACCGGGGAGCTGTTTTTT
TRBJ2-1	TRBV28	few	-	15	CASINQGYLGNEQFF	TGTGCCAGCATTAATCAAGGATATCTAGGCAATGAGCAGTTCTTC
TRBJ2-7	TRBV18	-	-	15	CASSPPAHRTYEQYF	TGTGCCAGCTCACCTCCCGCCCACCGAACCTACGAGCAGTACTTC
TRBJ1-1	TRBV27	-	TRBD1	17	CASSPRQGLGMNTEAFF	TGTGCCAGCAGTCCCAGACAGGGACTCGGAATGAACACTGAAGCTTTCTTT
TRBJ2-1	TRBV10-2	-	-	17	CASSGFPAGTSYNEQFF	TGCGCCAGCAGTGGTTTCCCTGCCGGGACCTCCTACAATGAGCAGTTCTTC
TRBJ2-1	TRBV10-1	-	-	15	CASSESRTTNNEQFF	TGCGCCAGCAGTGAGTCTAGGACTACAAACAATGAGCAGTTCTTC
TRBJ2-7	TRBV27	-	TRBD2	16	CASSLYARAGGYEQYF	TGTGCCAGCAGTTTATACGCTAGGGCGGGAGGCTACGAGCAGTACTTC
TRBJ2-1	TRBV2	-	-	12	CASSGWDNEQFF	TGTGCCAGCAGCGGGTGGGACAATGAGCAGTTCTTC
TRBJ2-1	TRBV10-2	-	-	17	CASSESLVSVGDNEQFF	TGCGCCAGCAGTGAGTCGCTGGTTAGCGTAGGGGACAATGAGCAGTTCTTC